A single sample gave rise to the 18 T cell receptor beta chains below, sequenced in a study of post-analysis software for immune sequencing data. TCR beta cDNA libraries had unique molecular identifiers. TCRdb itself ran the PCR reads through MiXCR, one entry per CDR3 protein. This sample carries some 450,000 distinct CDR3 sequences, roughly 45% of them seen once, and the ten largest clones take around an eighth. Points from the study as a whole: Roughly five TRBV segments were significantly more frequent in patients than in controls. TRBV5-6, TRBV5-1 and TRBV20-1 were among these segments.

Their specific antigens are unknown. Sequencing was carried out using blood. These receptors originate from a girl aged 10 to 17 with multiple sclerosis.

The chain carries TRBV29-1 and TRBJ2-1; D may correspond to TRBD1 or TRBD2 (5 bases each). The CDR3 runs to 14 residues. Looked up from germline, CDR1 is SQVTM and CDR2 is ANQGSEA. The V end was cut by 6 bases, the J end by 3 bases, with 15 bases between. CDR3 region: CSVRRGQGYNEQFF. The DNA of the CDR3 is TGCAGCGTGCGACGGGGCCAGGGCTACAATGAGCAGTTCTTC.

This clonotype was observed a handful of times. The chain combines TRBV10-3 with TRBJ2-7, with unresolved D. Germline loops: CDR1 ENHRY, CDR2 SYGVKD. The CDR3 extends over 9 amino acids. Trimming shortened V by 8 bases and J by 1 base, and 0 bases separated the two germline ends. The CDR3 region has the DNA TGTGCCATCTCCTACGAGCAGTACTTC. Its translation: CAISYEQYF.

This clonotype was counted only a few times. This chain joins TRBV6-6 and TRBJ1-4; 9 nucleotides agree with TRBD1. From germline, CDR1 is MNHNY and CDR2 SVGAGI (reference sequence). Trimming took 8 bases from V and 4 from J; bases not matched to a gene: 14. This CDR3 comprises 17 residues. CDR3 loop: CASSPDRGAPLNEKLFF. In DNA, the CDR3 is TGTGCCAGCTCCCCGGACAGGGGAGCCCCACTTAATGAAAAACTGTTTTTT.

Comment on this clonotype: A much larger clone differs from this one at a single base, so this may be a read error. This chain connects TRBV20-1 to TRBJ2-3; 7 bases line up with TRBD2. V gave up 6 bases and J gave up 6 bases; unmatched junction bases: 9. The CDR3 loop spans 13 amino acids. Germline V gene lookup returns CDR1 DFQATT and CDR2 SNEGSKA (reference sequence). The CDR3 DNA sequence: TGCAGTGCCCCCGAGGGAGGGCCCGATACGCAGTATTTT. This encodes CSAPEGGPDTQYF.

In this sample, this clonotype turned up a few times. The J gene is TRBJ2-1, the V gene TRBV12-3 or TRBV12-4; D remains unclear. The germline V and J ends were trimmed by 7 bases and 9 bases, with 13 bases remaining between them. The CDR3 is made up of 12 amino acids. The CDR3 is CASNTLGTEQFF. The CDR3 coding sequence is TGTGCCAGCAACACATTGGGAACTGAGCAGTTCTTC.

V usage is TRBV28 and J usage is TRBJ1-5; 7 bases map to TRBD1. The CDR3 has 14 amino acids. Looked up from germline, CDR1 is MDHEN and CDR2 is SYDVKM. Unmatched junction bases numbered 4, after V lost 1 base and J lost 7 bases. The CDR3 coding sequence is TGTGCCAGCAGTTTATTCCCAGGGGGGCAGCCCCAGCATTTT. Its translation is CASSLFPGGQPQHF.

This clonotype turned up a few times. V is TRBV9 and J is TRBJ2-7, with D possibly TRBD2 on 6 matching bases. Trimming took off 4 bases at V and 5 bases at J, with 19 bases between the two ends. Per the germline V gene, CDR1 is SGDLS and CDR2 is YYNGEE. CDR3 length: 15 amino acids. The CDR3 bases are TGTGCCAGCAGCTTGGGGGACTTGCTGCGGGACGAGCAGTACTTC. This sequence encodes CASSLGDLLRDEQYF.

The chain joins TRBV7-2 to TRBJ2-2, with 7 bases matching TRBD1. Germline V CDR1 and CDR2: SGHTA, FQGNSA. The CDR3 contains 15 residues. The J segment lost 6 bases and the V segment lost 3 bases, leaving 7 bases of the junction unmatched. CDR3 loop: CASSLRDSTAGELFF. In DNA, the CDR3 is TGTGCCAGCAGCTTGAGGGACAGTACGGCCGGGGAGCTGTTTTTT.

The chain carries TRBV29-1 and TRBJ1-1, with TRBD1 matching over 7 bases. Germline assignment: CDR1 SQVTM and CDR2 ANQGSEA. This CDR3 is 13 amino acids long. The V segment lost 3 bases and the J segment 6 bases; nucleotides outside the gene matches: 7. The CDR3 loop reads CSVEEGTASEAFF. The CDR3 DNA reads as TGCAGCGTTGAGGAGGGGACAGCCTCTGAAGCTTTCTTT.

This rearrangement joins TRBV7-9 to TRBJ2-1; 9 bases map to TRBD2. Unmatched junction bases numbered 19, after V lost 5 bases and J lost 2 bases. Germline CDR1 reads SEHNR; CDR2 reads FQNEAQ (reference sequence). The CDR3 runs 20 residues. The CDR3 nucleotides read TGTGCCAGCAGCGGAGGCCCCCCGCAGCTTAGCGGGAGCACCTACAATGAGCAGTTCTTC. This translates into CASSGGPPQLSGSTYNEQFF.

V and J are TRBV29-1 and TRBJ2-5; either TRBD1 or TRBD2 may fit D (5 bases each). The DNA matches TRBJ2-7 better at its end, which makes the J call doubtful. The CDR3 has 14 amino acids. The germline V gene encodes CDR1 SQVTM and CDR2 ANQGSEA. As DNA, the CDR3 is TGCAGCGTTGATCAAGGGGACCCCCTTTACGAGCAGTACTTC. This encodes CSVDQGDPLYEQYF.

The table lists this clonotype with a few counts. The rearrangement joins TRBV10-3 to TRBJ2-5; 8 bases fit TRBD1. This CDR3 spans 13 amino acids. J gave up 8 bases and V 7 bases, and 9 bases lay outside the gene matches. In germline, CDR1 is ENHRY, CDR2 SYGVKD. DNA for the CDR3: TGTGCCATCACGGGACAGGTTCCCGGAACCCAGTACTTC. Encoded protein: CAITGQVPGTQYF.

V is TRBV5-1 and J is TRBJ2-7; D call uncertain. Germline V CDR1 and CDR2: SGHRS, YFSETQ. V was shortened by 4 bases and J by 3 bases, with 17 bases between the two germline ends. This CDR3 is built from 15 residues. CDR3 loop: CASSVAESAGYEQYF. CDR3 DNA: TGCGCCAGCAGCGTCGCGGAATCCGCCGGCTACGAGCAGTACTTC.

The chain uses TRBV27 and TRBJ2-7; D may match TRBD1 or TRBD2 (5 bases each). This CDR3 region has 19 residues. Trimming removed 4 bases at V and 0 bases at J, with 25 bases between. CDR1 is MNHEY, CDR2 SMNVEV, per germline (reference sequence). The CDR3 loop is CASSSKNTQEPLASYEQYF. CDR3 coding DNA: TGTGCCAGCAGTTCCAAGAACACACAGGAACCCCTAGCCTCCTACGAGCAGTACTTC.

This clonotype showed up just a few times. The rearrangement links TRBV6-6 to TRBJ1-5, with D maybe TRBD1 (6 bases). V was pared by 6 bases and J by 1 base, with 10 bases between. The CDR3 extends over 14 amino acids. Germline CDR1 and CDR2: MNHNY and SVGAGI (reference sequence). CDR3 in amino acids: CASRKGGSNQPQHF. The CDR3 coding sequence is TGTGCCAGCAGGAAGGGGGGAAGCAATCAGCCCCAGCATTTT.

This chain connects TRBV7-9 to TRBJ2-1; TRBD2 matches at 10 bases. After removal of 5 bases from V and 4 bases from J, the junction contained 11 bases not matched to a gene. Per germline, CDR1 SEHNR and CDR2 FQNEAQ (reference sequence). The CDR3 sequence is 17 residues long. CDR3 protein: CASSPQGAGGLYNEQFF. CDR3 bases: TGTGCCAGCAGCCCTCAGGGAGCGGGAGGGCTTTACAATGAGCAGTTCTTC.

The chain carries TRBV7-3 and TRBJ2-7; D may be TRBD2 (5 bases). CDR3 length: 14 amino acids. Trimming pared 1 base from V and 2 bases from J, leaving 9 bases between. Germline V lookup: CDR1 SGHTA, CDR2 FQGTGA. This CDR3 is CASSLSGSTYEQYF. CDR3 nucleotide sequence: TGTGCCAGCAGCTTAAGTGGGAGCACCTACGAGCAGTACTTC. The full variable domain, with the rest looked up from reference TRBV7-3 and TRBJ2-7, is GAGVSQTPSNKVTEKGKYVELRCDPISGHTALYWYRQSLGQGPEFLIYFQGTGAADDSGLPNDRFFAVRPEGSVSTLKIQRTERGDSAVYLCASSLSGSTYEQYFGPGTRLTVT.

This clonotype was found a few times. The gene calls are TRBV20-1 and TRBJ1-1; 10 bases agree with TRBD1. CDR3 length equals 13 residues. Trimming cost V 3 bases and J 5 bases; bases outside gene matches: 3. CDR1 is DFQATT, CDR2 SNEGSKA, per germline (reference sequence). This chain's CDR3 is CSARTGGSTEAFF. DNA of the CDR3: TGCAGTGCTAGGACAGGGGGCAGTACTGAAGCTTTCTTT.